The 28 T cell receptor beta chains reported below all come from one sample, sequenced in a study of blood T cells in healthy people across ages. Combining a sample-barcoded 5' primer with a J-beta primer mix, a second PCR ran for 7 to 11 cycles. TCRdb reprocessed the 5' RACE reads via MiXCR and lists one record per CDR3 protein. Of over 1.5 million distinct CDR3 sequences listed, roughly 52% are singletons. Sequencing was carried out using blood. Every receptor here comes from a middle-aged woman in good health.

This clonotype has only a few counts. This chain uses TRBV27 with TRBJ2-4; possibly TRBD1 or TRBD2 for D (7 bases each). The closer fit of TRBJ2-7 to the DNA end suggests the J call may be wrong. The germline V gene has CDR1 MNHEY and CDR2 SMNVEV (reference sequence). The CDR3 length is 16 residues. The CDR3, as DNA: TGTGCCAGCAGTTTCCTTGATTCCGGGGGGACAGCCGAGCAGTACTTC. Residues: CASSFLDSGGTAEQYF.

This clonotype was counted only a few times. The rearrangement joins TRBV9 to TRBJ2-5; 8 bases agree with TRBD1. Trimming at V came to 0 bases and at J to 5 bases, leaving 24 bases not matched to a gene. The CDR3 is 21 residues long. Germline V gene lookup returns CDR1 SGDLS and CDR2 YYNGEE. The CDR3 spells CASSVATWFGTGDGGVETQYF. In DNA form, the CDR3 reads TGTGCCAGCAGCGTAGCTACGTGGTTCGGGACAGGTGATGGAGGAGTGGAGACCCAGTACTTC.

As to this clonotype: The junction differs from germline at one of its ends, possibly a read error. V usage is TRBV4-3 and J usage is TRBJ2-7; D not resolved. The J call is in doubt because the DNA end fits TRBJ2-5 better. There are 16 residues in the CDR3. CDR1 and CDR2 from the germline V gene are LGHNA and YSLEER. CDR3 DNA sequence: TGCACCAGCAGCCAAGATAACCCGACGGCTAAAGAGACCCAGTACTTC. Protein product: CTSSQDNPTAKETQYF.

This clonotype was counted a few times. This sequence joins TRBV7-3 and TRBJ2-5; 9 bases align to TRBD2. Germline loops: CDR1 SGHTA, CDR2 FQGTGA. The CDR3 spans 15 residues. Trimming removed 4 bases from V and 1 base from J; junction bases left unmatched: 4. The chain's CDR3 is CASSSSSGTQETQYF. CDR3 in DNA: TGTGCCAGCAGCTCGTCTAGCGGGACCCAAGAGACCCAGTACTTC.

The rearrangement links TRBV11-2 to TRBJ1-1, with 8 bases fitting TRBD1. Germline V gene data show CDR1 as SGHAT and CDR2 as FQNNGV. V shed 1 base, J shed 1 base, and the junction held 2 bases outside the gene matches. The CDR3 covers 15 residues. The CDR3 is CASSLGDRTNTEAFF. The DNA for the CDR3 is TGTGCCAGCAGCTTAGGGGACAGGACGAACACTGAAGCTTTCTTT.

This sequence joins TRBV7-2 and TRBJ2-5; D perhaps matches TRBD2 (6 bases). V lost 1 base and J lost 5, with 11 bases in between. This CDR3 has 14 amino acids. Germline V gene lookup returns CDR1 SGHTA and CDR2 FQGNSA. The CDR3 loop reads CASSLVGTVETQYF. The CDR3 coding sequence is TGTGCCAGCAGCTTAGTGGGGACTGTGGAGACCCAGTACTTC.

The V call is TRBV5-5, the J call TRBJ2-5, with D maybe TRBD2 (7 bases). This CDR3 has 16 amino acids. Looked up from germline, CDR1 is SGHKS and CDR2 is YYEKEE (reference sequence). V lost 0 bases and J lost 2, with 14 bases in between. CDR3 in amino acids: CASSLDVGGGQETQYF. The CDR3 DNA sequence: TGTGCCAGCAGCTTGGATGTAGGGGGGGGACAAGAGACCCAGTACTTC.

The chain links TRBV15 to TRBJ2-4; 8 bases are shared with TRBD2. Germline loops: CDR1 LNHNV, CDR2 YYDKDF (reference sequence). The CDR3 spans 14 residues. J gave up 7 bases and V 4 bases, and 6 bases lay outside the gene matches. The CDR3 DNA reads TGTGCCACCAGCAAGATAGCGGGGAGGAACATTCAGTACTTC. This encodes CATSKIAGRNIQYF. The variable domain in full, completed from reference TRBV15 and TRBJ2-4, reads DAMVIQNPRYQVTQFGKPVTLSCSQTLNHNVMYWYQQKSSQAPKLLFHYYDKDFNNEADTPDNFQSRRPNTSFCFLDIRSPGLGDTAMYLCATSKIAGRNIQYFGAGTRLSVL.

The chain recombines TRBV3-1 with TRBJ2-4, with D perhaps TRBD1 or TRBD2 (5 bases each). The CDR3 has 15 residues. CDR1 is LGHDT and CDR2 is YNNKEL in the germline V gene (reference sequence). Between the trimmed V and J ends, which lost 4 bases and 13 bases, there was a span of 23 bases. The CDR3 DNA follows: TGTGCCAGCAGCCGGGACGGAGGTTCTCTACTTGGGCAGTACTTC. It codes for CASSRDGGSLLGQYF.

The CDR3 DNA reads TGCGCCAGCAGCCAAGTCCGGGGGGGGCTGGGTAATGAGCAGTTCTTC. Translating gives CASSQVRGGLGNEQFF. This chain joins TRBV4-1 and TRBJ2-1, with 8 bases fitting TRBD2. Germline lookup yields CDR1 MGHRA and CDR2 YSYEKL. This CDR3 comprises 16 residues. V dropped 1 base and J dropped 7; count of bases not matched to a gene: 9.

The rearrangement links TRBV9 to TRBJ2-3, with 11 bases matching TRBD2. Trimming cost V 6 bases and J 3 bases; bases outside gene matches: 6. This CDR3 comprises 15 residues. The germline V gene has CDR1 SGDLS and CDR2 YYNGEE. The CDR3 sequence is CASNLAGGGTDTQYF. As DNA, the CDR3 is TGTGCCAGCAACCTAGCGGGGGGAGGGACAGATACGCAGTATTTT.

This clonotype was seen a handful of times. The chain is built from TRBV6-1 and TRBJ2-7; D may be TRBD1 or TRBD2 (5 bases each). Trimming left V 6 bases short and J 3 bases short, with 18 bases between. Germline CDR1 is MNHNS and CDR2 is SASEGT. The CDR3 totals 15 residues. CDR3 residues: CASRAGTGNLYEQYF. DNA of the CDR3: TGTGCCAGCAGAGCCGGGACCGGGAACCTCTACGAGCAGTACTTC.

This clonotype was seen more than once but under ten times. This chain joins TRBV7-8 and TRBJ2-7; D is unresolved. The CDR3 is 14 residues long. Germline loops: CDR1 SGHVS, CDR2 FQNEAQ. V lost 5 bases and J lost 1, with 12 bases in between. The CDR3 DNA reads as TGTGCCAGCAGCCGGTCTACGGTTTCCTACGAGCAGTACTTC. Amino acid sequence: CASSRSTVSYEQYF.

This chain links TRBV29-1 with TRBJ1-1, with D unresolved. The V and J ends lost 0 bases and 6 bases respectively, with 2 bases between them. Per germline, CDR1 SQVTM and CDR2 ANQGSEA. The CDR3 is made up of 10 amino acids. CDR3 protein: CSVEEAEAFF. CDR3 DNA: TGCAGCGTTGAAGAAGCTGAAGCTTTCTTT.

J is TRBJ2-7 and V is TRBV21-1. TRBV21-1 is described as a pseudogene. This CDR3 spans 11 amino acids. CDR3 residues: CASSKVYEQYF. The CDR3 region has the DNA TGTGCCAGCAGCAAAGTCTACGAGCAGTACTTC.

The rearrangement joins TRBV5-1 to TRBJ1-1, with 8 nucleotides matching TRBD1. V lost 2 bases and J lost 8; bases outside the gene matches: 8. This CDR3 region has 14 residues. Germline CDR1 is SGHRS and CDR2 is YFSETQ. CDR3 residues: CASSFRTQGAEAFF. CDR3 bases: TGCGCCAGCAGCTTTCGGACCCAGGGGGCGGAAGCTTTCTTT.

The V and J genes are TRBV7-9 and TRBJ2-5; D remains unclear. With 1 base removed from V and 3 bases from J, the gap between germline ends came to 9 bases. Germline CDR1 reads SEHNR; CDR2 reads FQNEAQ (reference sequence). This CDR3 contains 14 residues. CDR3 nucleotides: TGTGCCAGCAGCTTAGTTGGTGCTGAAGAGACCCAGTACTTC. It codes for CASSLVGAEETQYF.

CDR3 nucleotides: TGTGCCTGGAGCGCCGGGGCCAGTTGCTACGAGCAGTACTTC. Translation: CAWSAGASCYEQYF. This chain uses TRBV30 with TRBJ2-5; either TRBD1 or TRBD2 may fit D (5 bases each). The J call is uncertain, as TRBJ2-7 better fits the DNA end. The germline V gene encodes CDR1 GTSNPN and CDR2 SVGIG (reference sequence). This CDR3 comprises 14 residues.

This clonotype occurred a few times. The chain combines TRBV7-2 with TRBJ2-1, with a tentative D call TRBD2 (6 bases). The CDR3 spans 14 residues. Deletions cut 6 bases from V and 4 bases from J, with 13 bases between. Germline V CDR1 and CDR2: SGHTA, FQGNSA. The CDR3 region is CASSTGGLYNEQFF. The DNA for the CDR3 is TGTGCCAGCAGTACCGGGGGTCTATACAATGAGCAGTTCTTC.

The rearrangement uses TRBV2 and TRBJ1-4, with a weak D call TRBD1 (6 bases). V dropped 2 bases and J dropped 6 bases, with 10 bases sitting between them. The germline gives CDR1 SNHLY, CDR2 FYNNEI. The CDR3 has 14 amino acids. CDR3 protein: CASSETGRDEKLFF. For the CDR3, the DNA is TGTGCCAGCAGTGAAACAGGGAGGGATGAAAAACTGTTTTTT.

CDR3 loop: CASIVRWGRGGVASTDTQYF. The CDR3 DNA reads TGTGCCAGCATCGTCAGGTGGGGGCGCGGGGGCGTCGCTAGCACAGATACGCAGTATTTT. The V and J genes are TRBV6-1 and TRBJ2-3; D may be TRBD2 (7 bases). The CDR3 totals 20 residues. V was clipped by 7 bases and J by 0 bases, with 29 bases between them. Germline CDR1 MNHNS, CDR2 SASEGT.

This clonotype was seen a handful of times. This chain uses TRBV12-3 or TRBV12-4 with TRBJ2-4; 8 bases line up with TRBD1. This CDR3 contains 16 residues. The V segment lost 4 bases and the J segment 1 base; nucleotides outside the gene matches: 6. In DNA form, the CDR3 reads TGTGCCAGCAGTTCGGGCCGGACAGGGGCCAAAAACATTCAGTACTTC. This gives the protein CASSSGRTGAKNIQYF.

The V call is TRBV6-2 or TRBV6-3, the J call TRBJ1-1, with D perhaps TRBD1 (6 bases). The CDR3 runs to 14 residues. Germline V lookup: CDR1 MNHEY, CDR2 SVGEGT. The V gene lost 0 bases and the J gene lost 10 bases, with 15 bases spanning the gap. CDR3 protein: CASSYSSMGAGAFF. CDR3 nucleotides: TGTGCCAGCAGTTACTCGTCGATGGGGGCGGGAGCTTTCTTT.

This clonotype was found once. CDR3 sequence reads: CSATRGALPQSNQPQHF. The CDR3 coding sequence is TGCAGTGCCACCCGAGGTGCCTTGCCACAAAGCAATCAGCCCCAGCATTTT. The chain couples TRBV20-1 to TRBJ1-5, with D unresolved. This CDR3 is 17 amino acids long. CDR1 and CDR2 (germline): DFQATT, SNEGSKA (reference sequence). Trimming left V 6 bases short and J 1 base short, with 22 bases between.

This clonotype was seen a single time. A junction boundary mismatches the germline segment, possibly from a read error. The chain links TRBV13 to TRBJ2-1, with 10 bases matching TRBD2. The germline V gene has CDR1 PRHDT and CDR2 FYEKMQ (reference sequence). The CDR3 runs to 11 residues. CDR3 DNA sequence: TGTGCCAGCAGCCTAGCGGGGGAGCGGTTCTTC. Translated: CASSLAGERFF.

This clonotype was found a few times. The V call is TRBV28, the J call TRBJ1-4; D gene uncertain. The germline V and J ends were trimmed by 3 bases and 7 bases, with 9 bases remaining between them. There are 13 residues in the CDR3. CDR1 is MDHEN, CDR2 SYDVKM, per germline. CDR3 sequence reads: CASSFLGSEKLFF. CDR3 DNA: TGTGCCAGCAGTTTCTTAGGAAGTGAAAAACTGTTTTTT.

The chain recombines TRBV28 with TRBJ1-2, with a weak D call TRBD1 (5 bases). Germline V gene lookup returns CDR1 MDHEN and CDR2 SYDVKM. Trimming took 4 bases from V and 6 from J, leaving 24 bases between them. The CDR3 is 17 residues long. The CDR3 region has the DNA TGTGCCAGCAGTTCCCTCCGCCGGGGAAGGGACGCGGATGGCTACACCTTC. This encodes CASSSLRRGRDADGYTF.

CDR3 in amino acids: CASSGIATNEKLFF. The CDR3 bases are TGTGCCAGCAGCGGCATTGCAACTAATGAAAAACTGTTTTTT. V is TRBV6-5 and J is TRBJ1-4, with D uncertain. Trimming shortened V by 6 bases and J by 0 bases, and 8 bases separated the two germline ends. Germline V CDR1 and CDR2: MNHEY, SVGAGI. This CDR3 is 14 amino acids long.